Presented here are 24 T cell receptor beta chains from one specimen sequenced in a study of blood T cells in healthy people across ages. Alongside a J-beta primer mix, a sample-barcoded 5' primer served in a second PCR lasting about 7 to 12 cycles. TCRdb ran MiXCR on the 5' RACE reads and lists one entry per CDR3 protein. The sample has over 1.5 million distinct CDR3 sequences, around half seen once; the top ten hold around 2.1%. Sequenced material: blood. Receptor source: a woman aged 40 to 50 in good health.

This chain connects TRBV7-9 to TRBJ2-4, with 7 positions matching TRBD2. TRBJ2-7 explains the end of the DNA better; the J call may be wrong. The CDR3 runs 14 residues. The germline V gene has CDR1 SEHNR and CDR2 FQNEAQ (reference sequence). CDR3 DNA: TGTGCCTGGGCTCCGGGGGGAGGAACCTACGAGCAGTACTTC. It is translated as CAWAPGGGTYEQYF.

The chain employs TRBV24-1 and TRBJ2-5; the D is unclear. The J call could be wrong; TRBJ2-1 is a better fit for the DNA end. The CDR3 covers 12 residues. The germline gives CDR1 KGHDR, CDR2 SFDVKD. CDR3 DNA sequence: TGTGCCACCAGTGATCGGCAAGAGACCCAGTTCTTC. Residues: CATSDRQETQFF.

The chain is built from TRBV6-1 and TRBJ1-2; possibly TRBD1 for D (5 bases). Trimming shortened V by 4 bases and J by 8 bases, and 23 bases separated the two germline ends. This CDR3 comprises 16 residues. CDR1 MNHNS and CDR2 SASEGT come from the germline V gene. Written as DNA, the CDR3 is TGTGCCAGCAGTGGCGGGATTGCAGGGAGGGAGAACGGCTACACCTTC. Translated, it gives CASSGGIAGRENGYTF.

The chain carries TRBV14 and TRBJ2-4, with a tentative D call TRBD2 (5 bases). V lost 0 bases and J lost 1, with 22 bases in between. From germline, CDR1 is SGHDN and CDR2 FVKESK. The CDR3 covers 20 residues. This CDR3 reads CASSQDRRRTPTGAKNIQYF. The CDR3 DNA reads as TGTGCCAGCAGCCAAGATAGGAGGAGGACCCCCACTGGGGCCAAAAACATTCAGTACTTC. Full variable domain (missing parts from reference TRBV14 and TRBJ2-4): EAGVTQFPSHSVIEKGQTVTLRCDPISGHDNLYWYRRVMGKEIKFLLHFVKESKQDESGMPNNRFLAERTGGTYSTLKVQPAELEDSGVYFCASSQDRRRTPTGAKNIQYFGAGTRLSVL.

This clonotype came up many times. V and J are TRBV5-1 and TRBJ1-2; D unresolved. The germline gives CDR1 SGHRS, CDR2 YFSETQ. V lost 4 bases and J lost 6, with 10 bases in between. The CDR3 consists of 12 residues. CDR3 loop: CASSPAGNGYTF. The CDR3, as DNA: TGCGCCAGCAGCCCGGCGGGGAATGGCTACACCTTC.

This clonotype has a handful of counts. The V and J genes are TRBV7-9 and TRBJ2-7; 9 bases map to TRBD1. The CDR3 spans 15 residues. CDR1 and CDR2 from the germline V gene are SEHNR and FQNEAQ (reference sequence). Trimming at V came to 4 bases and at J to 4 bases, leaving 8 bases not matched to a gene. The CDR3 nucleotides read TGTGCCAGCAGCTCGGGACAGGGAGGGAGTTACGAGCAGTACTTC. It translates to CASSSGQGGSYEQYF.

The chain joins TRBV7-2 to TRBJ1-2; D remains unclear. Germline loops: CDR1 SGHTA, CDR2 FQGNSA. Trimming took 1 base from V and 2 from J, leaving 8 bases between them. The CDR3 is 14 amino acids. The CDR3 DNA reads TGTGCCAGCAGCTTAGTCCCACAGAACTATGGCTACACCTTC. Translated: CASSLVPQNYGYTF.

CDR3 sequence: CASSGVFSRGLSTDTQYF. The CDR3 DNA reads as TGCGCCAGCAGTGGGGTCTTCTCCAGGGGGCTTAGCACAGATACGCAGTATTTT. J is TRBJ2-3 and V is TRBV10-1; 8 nucleotides align to TRBD1. Trimming cost V 4 bases and J 0 bases; bases outside gene matches: 12. Per germline, CDR1 WNHNN and CDR2 SYGVQD (reference sequence). This CDR3 contains 18 residues.

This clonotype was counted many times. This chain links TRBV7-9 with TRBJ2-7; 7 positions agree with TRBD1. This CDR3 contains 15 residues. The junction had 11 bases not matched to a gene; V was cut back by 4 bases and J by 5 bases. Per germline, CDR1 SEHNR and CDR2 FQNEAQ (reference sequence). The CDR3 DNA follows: TGTGCCAGCAGCTCAGGGCCGGGACAGACCAACGAGCAGTACTTC. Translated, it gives CASSSGPGQTNEQYF. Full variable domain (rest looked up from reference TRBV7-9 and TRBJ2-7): DTGVSQNPRHKITKRGQNVTFRCDPISEHNRLYWYRQTLGQGPEFLTYFQNEAQLEKSRLLSDRFSAERPKGSFSTLEIQRTEQGDSAMYLCASSSGPGQTNEQYFGPGTRLTVT.

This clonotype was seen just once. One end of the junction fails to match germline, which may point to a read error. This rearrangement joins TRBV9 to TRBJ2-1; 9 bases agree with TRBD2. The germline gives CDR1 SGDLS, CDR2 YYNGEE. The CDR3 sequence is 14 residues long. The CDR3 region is CASGVSGGSYEQFF. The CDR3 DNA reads TGTGCCAGCGGCGTTAGCGGGGGTTCCTATGAGCAGTTCTTC.

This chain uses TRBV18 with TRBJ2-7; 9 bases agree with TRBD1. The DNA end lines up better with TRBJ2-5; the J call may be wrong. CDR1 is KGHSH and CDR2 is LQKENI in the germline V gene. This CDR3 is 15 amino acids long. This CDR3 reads CASSRRDREQETQYF. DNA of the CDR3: TGTGCCAGCTCACGACGGGACAGGGAACAAGAGACCCAGTACTTC.

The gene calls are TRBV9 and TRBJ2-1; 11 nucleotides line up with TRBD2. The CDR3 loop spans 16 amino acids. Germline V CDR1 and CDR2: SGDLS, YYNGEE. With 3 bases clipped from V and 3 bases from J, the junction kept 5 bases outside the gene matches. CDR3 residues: CASSASSGGSYNEQFF. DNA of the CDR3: TGTGCCAGCAGCGCATCTAGCGGGGGGAGCTACAATGAGCAGTTCTTC.

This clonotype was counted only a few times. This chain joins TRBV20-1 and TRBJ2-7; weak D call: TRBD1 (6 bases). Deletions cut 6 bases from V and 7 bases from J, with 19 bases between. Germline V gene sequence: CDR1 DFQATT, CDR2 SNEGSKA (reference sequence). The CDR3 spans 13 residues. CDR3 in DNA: TGCAGTGCAGAGAAACAGGGATTGTTAGAGCAGTACTTC. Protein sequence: CSAEKQGLLEQYF.

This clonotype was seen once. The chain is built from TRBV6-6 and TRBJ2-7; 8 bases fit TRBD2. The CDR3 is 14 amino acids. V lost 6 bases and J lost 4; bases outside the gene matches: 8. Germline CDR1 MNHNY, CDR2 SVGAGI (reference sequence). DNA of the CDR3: TGTGCCAGCAGGTACAGCGGGGGAATGTACGAGCAGTACTTC. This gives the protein CASRYSGGMYEQYF.

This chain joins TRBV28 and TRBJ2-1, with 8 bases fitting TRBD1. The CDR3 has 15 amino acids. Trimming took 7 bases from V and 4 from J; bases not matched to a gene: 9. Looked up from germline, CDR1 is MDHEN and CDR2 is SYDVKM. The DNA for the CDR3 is TGTGCCAGCATTCAGGACAGGGTCGAATACAATGAGCAGTTCTTC. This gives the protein CASIQDRVEYNEQFF.

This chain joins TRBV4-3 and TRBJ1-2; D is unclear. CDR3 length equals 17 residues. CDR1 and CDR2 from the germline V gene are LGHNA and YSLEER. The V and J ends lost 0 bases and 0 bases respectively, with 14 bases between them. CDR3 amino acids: CASSQDDVDRTNYGYTF. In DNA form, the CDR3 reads TGCGCCAGCAGCCAAGATGACGTTGATAGGACTAACTATGGCTACACCTTC.

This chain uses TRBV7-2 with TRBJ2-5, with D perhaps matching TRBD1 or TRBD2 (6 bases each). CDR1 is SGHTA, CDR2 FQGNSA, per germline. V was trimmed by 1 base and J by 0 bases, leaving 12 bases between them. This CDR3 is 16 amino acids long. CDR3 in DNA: TGTGCCAGCAGCTTAGTTTACGGGGGCAACCAAGAGACCCAGTACTTC. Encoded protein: CASSLVYGGNQETQYF. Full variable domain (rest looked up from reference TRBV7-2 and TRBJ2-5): GAGVSQSPSNKVTEKGKDVELRCDPISGHTALYWYRQSLGQGLEFLIYFQGNSAPDKSGLPSDRFSAERTGGSVSTLTIQRTQQEDSAVYLCASSLVYGGNQETQYFGPGTRLLVL.

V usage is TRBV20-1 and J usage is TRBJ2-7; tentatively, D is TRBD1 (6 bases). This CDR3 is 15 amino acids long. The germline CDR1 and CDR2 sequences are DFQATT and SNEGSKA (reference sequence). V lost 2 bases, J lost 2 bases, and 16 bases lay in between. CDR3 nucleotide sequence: TGCAGTGCTAGATTACAGGGAAGACGGGCCTACGAGCAGTACTTC. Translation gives CSARLQGRRAYEQYF.

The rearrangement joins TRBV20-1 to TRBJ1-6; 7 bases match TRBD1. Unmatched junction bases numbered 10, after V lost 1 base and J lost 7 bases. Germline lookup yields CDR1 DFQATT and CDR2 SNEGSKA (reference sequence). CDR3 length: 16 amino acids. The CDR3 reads CSARGTGTEPNSPLHF. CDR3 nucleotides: TGCAGTGCTAGAGGCACCGGGACAGAACCAAATTCACCCCTCCACTTT.

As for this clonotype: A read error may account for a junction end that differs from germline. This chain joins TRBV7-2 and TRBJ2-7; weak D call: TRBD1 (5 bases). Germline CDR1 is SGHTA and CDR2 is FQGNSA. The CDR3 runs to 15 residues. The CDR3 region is CASSAYRGIAYEQSF. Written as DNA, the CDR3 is TGTGCCAGCAGCGCTTATAGGGGCATCGCCTACGAGCAGTCCTTC.

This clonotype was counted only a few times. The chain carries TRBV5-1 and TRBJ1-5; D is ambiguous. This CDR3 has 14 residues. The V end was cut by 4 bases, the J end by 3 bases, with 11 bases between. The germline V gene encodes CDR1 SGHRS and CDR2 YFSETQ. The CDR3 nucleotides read TGCGCCAGCAGCGCCGACGGATACAATCAGCCCCAGCATTTT. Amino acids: CASSADGYNQPQHF.

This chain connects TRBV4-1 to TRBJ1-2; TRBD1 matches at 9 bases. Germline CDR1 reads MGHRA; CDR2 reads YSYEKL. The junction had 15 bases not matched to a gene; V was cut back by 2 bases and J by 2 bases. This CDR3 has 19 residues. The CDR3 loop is CASSQRVVKGQGMNYGYTF. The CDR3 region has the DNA TGCGCCAGCAGCCAACGAGTGGTGAAGGGACAGGGAATGAACTATGGCTACACCTTC.

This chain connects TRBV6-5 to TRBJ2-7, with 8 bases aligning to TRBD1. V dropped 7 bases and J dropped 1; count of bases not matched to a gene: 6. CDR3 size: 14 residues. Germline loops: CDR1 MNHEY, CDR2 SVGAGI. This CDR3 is CASTSDRASYEQYF. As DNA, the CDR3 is TGTGCCAGCACCTCGGACAGGGCATCCTACGAGCAGTACTTC.

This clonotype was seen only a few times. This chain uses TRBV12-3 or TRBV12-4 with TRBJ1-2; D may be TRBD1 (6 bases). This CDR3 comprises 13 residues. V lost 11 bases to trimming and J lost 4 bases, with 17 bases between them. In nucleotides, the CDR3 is TGTGCCTGCGTGGCAGGGGCGACCTATGGCTACACCTTC. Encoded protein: CACVAGATYGYTF.